This T cell receptor (beta chain) is drawn from a study of blood T cell repertoires in COVID-19. Study overall: Collection of acute and convalescent COVID-19 samples took place in the United States, Italy and Spain. Nucleic acid was either cDNA or gDNA, and it came from T cells, B-cell-depleted T cells, or PBMCs.

Sequencing used immunoSEQ multiplex PCR; TCRdb keeps in-frame clones, though not all of them. The table includes 50,000 to 65,000 clones, roughly 86% detected once. As regards this clone: Distinct nucleotide sequences in the sample also encode this CDR3.

Trimming took 3 bases from V and 5 from J; bases not matched to a gene: 6. This CDR3 region has 14 residues. From germline, CDR1 is SNHLY and CDR2 FYNNEI. The sequencing sample was made of peripheral blood. V usage is TRBV2 and J usage is TRBJ1-2; TRBD1 matches at 7 bases. This receptor was taken from a human donor in a cohort sampled during active COVID-19. The CDR3 sequence is CASSDRRGAYGYTF. The CDR3 nucleotides are TGTGCCAGCAGTGACCGCAGGGGGGCGTATGGCTACACCTTC.